These 10 T cell receptor beta chains share one sample of origin, sequenced in a study of blood T cell repertoires in COVID-19. Assay used: immunoSEQ multiplex PCR; TCRdb lists only in-frame clones, some missing. Here the sample spans a few hundred thousand clones, 80% to 90% being singletons. The material sequenced was PBMCs or T cells enriched from blood (not recorded which). These receptors came from a man aged 18 to 30 who had recovered from COVID-19.

The chain carries TRBV7-3 and TRBJ2-2, with 8 bases aligning to TRBD1. V dropped 8 bases and J dropped 1; count of bases not matched to a gene: 12. The CDR3 is 17 residues long. The germline V gene has CDR1 SGHTA and CDR2 FQGTGA. The CDR3 nucleotides read TGTGCCAGCGGCCCGCAAGACAGGGGAGGGAACACCGGGGAGCTGTTTTTT. It specifies CASGPQDRGGNTGELFF.

This chain links TRBV27 with TRBJ1-2; the D is unclear. Per the germline V gene, CDR1 is MNHEY and CDR2 is SMNVEV (reference sequence). CDR3 length equals 13 residues. The germline V and J ends were trimmed by 2 bases and 3 bases, with 7 bases remaining between them. CDR3 DNA sequence: TGTGCCAGCAGTTTAGGGAGTTACTATGGCTACACCTTC. Encoded protein: CASSLGSYYGYTF.

The V and J genes are TRBV4-1 and TRBJ1-6; 9 nucleotides line up with TRBD1. The CDR3 has 15 residues. V lost 3 bases and J lost 10; bases outside the gene matches: 7. CDR1 MGHRA and CDR2 YSYEKL come from the germline V gene. CDR3 in DNA: TGCGCCAGCAGCCACCCTCCGGGACAGGGCTCACCCCTCCACTTT. Translation gives CASSHPPGQGSPLHF.

The chain couples TRBV27 to TRBJ1-4, with 7 bases aligning to TRBD1. V was pared by 4 bases and J by 3 bases, with 11 bases of the junction left unmatched. The CDR3 consists of 17 residues. CDR1 and CDR2 (germline): MNHEY, SMNVEV (reference sequence). CDR3: CASSSFRGFLSNEKLFF. CDR3 coding DNA: TGTGCCAGCAGTTCCTTCAGGGGGTTTTTATCTAATGAAAAACTGTTTTTT.

The chain links TRBV5-1 to TRBJ1-3; D gene uncertain. CDR3 length: 16 residues. Germline V CDR1 and CDR2: SGHRS, YFSETQ. The V end was cut by 0 bases, the J end by 1 base, with 11 bases between. The CDR3: CASSLVAGNSGNTIYF. The CDR3 nucleotides are TGCGCCAGCAGCTTGGTCGCAGGAAATTCTGGAAACACCATATATTTT.

The chain joins TRBV28 to TRBJ1-5; tentative D call: TRBD1 (5 bases). Trimming removed 8 bases at V and 0 bases at J, with 11 bases between. Germline CDR1 MDHEN, CDR2 SYDVKM. The CDR3 loop spans 14 amino acids. CDR3: CASVGGDSNQPQHF. In DNA, the CDR3 is TGTGCCAGCGTCGGAGGGGATAGCAATCAGCCCCAGCATTTT.

The V and J genes are TRBV6-6 and TRBJ2-2; D unclear. Trimming shortened V by 6 bases and J by 8 bases, and 10 bases separated the two germline ends. Germline values: CDR1 MNHNY, CDR2 SVGAGI (reference sequence). The CDR3 is 12 amino acids. The CDR3 loop is CASSSPGGELFF. The DNA for the CDR3 is TGTGCCAGCAGCTCCCCGGGTGGGGAGCTGTTTTTT.

This chain joins TRBV7-2 and TRBJ2-1; 9 nucleotides match TRBD1. CDR1 and CDR2 (germline): SGHTA, FQGNSA. The J segment lost 10 bases and the V segment lost 4 bases, leaving 8 bases of the junction unmatched. This CDR3 comprises 14 residues. Written as DNA, the CDR3 is TGTGCCAGCAGCTCTCCGGGACAGGGAGTCGAGCAGTTCTTC. Its translation is CASSSPGQGVEQFF.

The chain employs TRBV6-2 or TRBV6-3 and TRBJ1-1, with 10 positions matching TRBD1. CDR1 MNHEY and CDR2 SVGEGT come from the germline V gene. Trimming took 6 bases from V and 4 from J; bases not matched to a gene: 8. The CDR3 is 15 residues long. The chain's CDR3 is CASSRDRGFGTEAFF. The DNA of the CDR3 is TGTGCCAGCAGCCGGGACAGGGGCTTCGGCACTGAAGCTTTCTTT.

V and J are TRBV7-6 and TRBJ2-1, with 15 nucleotides matching TRBD2. Germline loops: CDR1 SGHVS, CDR2 FNYEAQ. V lost 3 bases and J lost 9; bases outside the gene matches: 6. This CDR3 is built from 16 residues. The CDR3 spells CASSFGLAGGLPEQFF. CDR3 sequence (DNA): TGTGCCAGCAGCTTTGGACTAGCGGGGGGGCTCCCTGAGCAGTTCTTC.